Listed here are 4 T cell receptor beta chains from one sample, sequenced in a study of blood T cells in healthy people across ages. A second about 6 to 12 cycle PCR used barcoded and J-beta primers. MiXCR, applied by TCRdb to the 5' RACE reads, yields one record per CDR3 protein. The sample consists of over 950,000 distinct CDR3 sequences, approximately 38% of them appearing once. Sequencing input: blood. Receptor source: a young man in good health.

The rearrangement uses TRBV5-1 and TRBJ2-6; a possible D gene is TRBD1 (5 bases). The V end was cut by 4 bases, the J end by 0 bases, with 8 bases between. Looked up from germline, CDR1 is SGHRS and CDR2 is YFSETQ. The CDR3 has 15 amino acids. CDR3 residues: CASSADSSGANVLTF. The DNA for the CDR3 is TGCGCCAGCAGCGCTGACAGCTCTGGGGCCAACGTCCTGACTTTC.

This clonotype was detected a few times. The rearrangement links TRBV7-2 to TRBJ1-2, with D perhaps matching TRBD1 (5 bases). The CDR3 extends over 15 amino acids. Germline V gives CDR1 SGHTA, CDR2 FQGNSA. Trimming took 2 bases from V and 8 from J, leaving 18 bases between them. DNA of the CDR3: TGTGCCAGCAGCTTACCTTATCAATCCCAGGGAGGCTACACCTTC. Its translation: CASSLPYQSQGGYTF.

This clonotype was counted between two and nine times. The chain uses TRBV2 and TRBJ1-5; 10 nucleotides align to TRBD1. The germline CDR1 and CDR2 sequences are SNHLY and FYNNEI. Trimming took 6 bases from V and 4 from J; bases not matched to a gene: 9. The CDR3 covers 16 residues. The CDR3 DNA is TGTGCCAGCAGAATAGGGACAGGGGACCTTAATCAGCCCCAGCATTTT. Protein: CASRIGTGDLNQPQHF.

The chain recombines TRBV2 with TRBJ1-1; TRBD1 matches at 7 bases. The junction had 3 bases not matched to a gene; V was cut back by 5 bases and J by 0 bases. The germline V gene encodes CDR1 SNHLY and CDR2 FYNNEI. This CDR3 spans 14 amino acids. CDR3 nucleotide sequence: TGTGCCAGCAGTATCGGGACAGTGAACACTGAAGCTTTCTTT. Amino acid sequence: CASSIGTVNTEAFF.